These 8 T cell receptor beta chains came from one sample sequenced in a study of CD8+ T cells in alopecia areata. RNA was extracted and reverse transcribed into cDNA as the sequencing template. Clones were read by immunoSEQ multiplex PCR, and TCRdb kept only the in-frame ones, dropping some. The data hold more than 140,000 clones, with 85% to 90% observed a single time. Regarding treatment: oral pan-JAK inhibitor, 5-10 mg twice daily. Sample: CD8+ T cells sorted from blood, taken at week 4, from a patient treated with tofacitinib. All receptors derive from a human donor with alopecia areata.

The chain combines TRBV29-1 with TRBJ2-2; the D is unclear. The V gene's germline CDR1 is SQVTM and CDR2 ANQGSEA. V lost 3 bases and J lost 6, with 2 bases in between. This CDR3 is built from 10 residues. The CDR3 sequence: CSVDAGELFF. The CDR3 DNA is TGCAGCGTTGATGCCGGGGAGCTGTTTTTT.

This chain joins TRBV6-4 and TRBJ2-7; 7 bases match TRBD1. This CDR3 is built from 12 residues. Germline CDR1 reads MRHNA; CDR2 reads SNTAGT. The trim removed 4 bases at V and 6 bases at J, leaving 3 bases unmatched. This chain's CDR3 is CASSATGPEQYF. CDR3 nucleotides: TGTGCCAGCAGTGCGACAGGGCCCGAGCAGTACTTC.

The chain couples TRBV2 to TRBJ2-1; maybe TRBD1 (6 bases). With 8 bases removed from V and 4 bases from J, the gap between germline ends came to 9 bases. The CDR3 consists of 12 residues. CDR1 SNHLY and CDR2 FYNNEI come from the germline V gene. The CDR3 here is CASVTGYNEQFF. For the CDR3, the DNA is TGTGCCAGCGTCACAGGGTACAATGAGCAGTTCTTC.

V and J are TRBV10-3 and TRBJ2-3, with D possibly being TRBD1 or TRBD2 (5 bases each). Germline CDR1 reads ENHRY; CDR2 reads SYGVKD. CDR3 size: 18 residues. Trimming cost V 4 bases and J 6 bases, with 26 bases left between them. Here the CDR3 DNA reads TGTGCCATCAGTGCCCACTTCCCCGGGACCCACCCCCAGGATACGCAGTATTTT. Encoded protein: CAISAHFPGTHPQDTQYF.

The chain combines TRBV7-6 with TRBJ2-3, with D possibly called TRBD1 or TRBD2 (5 bases each). With 1 base removed from V and 2 bases from J, the gap between germline ends came to 13 bases. The CDR3 is made up of 16 amino acids. CDR1 SGHVS and CDR2 FNYEAQ come from the germline V gene. The CDR3 nucleotides read TGTGCCAGCAGCTTAGGTCAGGGACGTACCACAGATACGCAGTATTTT. It specifies CASSLGQGRTTDTQYF.

The chain has TRBV27 and TRBJ2-3; possible D gene TRBD2, 5 bases. Germline V gene lookup returns CDR1 MNHEY and CDR2 SMNVEV (reference sequence). There are 13 residues in the CDR3. Trimming took 9 bases from V and 0 from J, leaving 10 bases between them. The CDR3 is CASLALSTDTQYF. CDR3 bases: TGTGCCAGTTTAGCGCTGAGCACAGATACGCAGTATTTT.

The chain couples TRBV7-9 to TRBJ1-1, with a tentative D call TRBD1 (6 bases). Germline loops: CDR1 SEHNR, CDR2 FQNEAQ (reference sequence). Trimming pared 5 bases from V and 7 bases from J, leaving 14 bases between. The CDR3 has 13 residues. Here the CDR3 reads CASSPRQADEAFF. CDR3 bases: TGTGCCAGCAGCCCCCGACAGGCAGATGAAGCTTTCTTT. The full variable domain, rest sourced from reference TRBV7-9 and TRBJ1-1, is DTGVSQNPRHKITKRGQNVTFRCDPISEHNRLYWYRQTLGQGPEFLTYFQNEAQLEKSRLLSDRFSAERPKGSFSTLEIQRTEQGDSAMYLCASSPRQADEAFFGQGTRLTVV.

This clone was detected only once. The chain couples TRBV27 to TRBJ2-3; D perhaps matches TRBD1 (6 bases). Germline V gene lookup returns CDR1 MNHEY and CDR2 SMNVEV (reference sequence). Trimming left V 0 bases short and J 4 bases short, with 11 bases between. The CDR3 extends over 15 amino acids. CDR3 bases: TGTGCCAGCAGTTTATCGTTGACAGGTCCAGATACGCAGTATTTT. Its translation: CASSLSLTGPDTQYF.